Described below is a single T cell receptor beta chain sequence and its context. The sample is drawn from a study of blood T cell repertoires in COVID-19. On the study more broadly: COVID-19 samples from acute and convalescent phases originated in the United States, Italy and Spain.

Here immunoSEQ multiplex PCR was the method, and the copy in TCRdb shows in-frame clones only, minus some. The table has 130,000 or so clones, about 87% seen once. This CDR3 is 17 amino acids long. Looked up from germline, CDR1 is MNHNY and CDR2 is SVGAGI (reference sequence). The V gene end was trimmed by 5 bases and the J gene end by 1 base; junction bases not matched to a gene: 9. The TCR comes from a man in his fifties or sixties with active or convalescent COVID-19. Sequenced: peripheral blood. This chain links TRBV6-6 with TRBJ1-3, with 9 bases identical to TRBD1. The CDR3, as DNA: TGTGCCAGCAGTCCCACCCACAGGGGGCATTCTGGAAACACCATATATTTT. This translates into CASSPTHRGHSGNTIYF.